A single T cell receptor beta chain is shown here with its context. The table came from immunoSEQ multiplex PCR; TCRdb's copy has only in-frame clones and leaves some out. The profile shows approximately 400,000 clones, around 89% of them singletons. The source of the sample is a study of blood T cell repertoires in COVID-19. Trimming pared 5 bases from V and 8 bases from J, leaving 15 bases between. The germline CDR1 and CDR2 sequences are SNHLY and FYNNEI. The CDR3 consists of 14 residues. The material sequenced was peripheral blood. The chain joins TRBV2 to TRBJ1-4, with no clear D. This sequence was found in a man aged 35-49 years with acute or convalescent COVID-19. The CDR3 sequence is CASSPDREWEKLFF. DNA of the CDR3: TGTGCCAGCAGTCCGGACCGGGAATGGGAAAAACTGTTTTTT.